This TCR beta chain was sequenced in a study of neurological immune-mediated disorders. Blood bank volunteers in Maryland, USA, served as healthy controls. This CDR3 has 13 residues. Per the germline V gene, CDR1 is MNHEY and CDR2 is SMNVEV (reference sequence). The germline V and J ends were trimmed by 3 bases and 4 bases, with 7 bases remaining between them. Findings of the study overall: HTLV-1-associated myelopathy ranked highest for TCR clonal expansion and multiple sclerosis lowest, beneath healthy controls. None of the CDR3 amino acid sequences found in expanded clones was shared across subjects. This suggests that the TCR-beta repertoires were private in all groups.

Over 190 million TCR-beta sequences from 15-18 subjects came from every sequencing run. TCRdb re-called the 5' RACE reads with MiXCR, one entry per CDR3 protein. The table has roughly 38,000 distinct CDR3 sequences, around 6.8% seen once; the top ten hold 4.4%. This clonotype was seen repeatedly, ten times or more. Its antigen is as yet unknown. The clonotype was recovered from a woman aged 40-49 years in good health. Material: PBMCs. The chain employs TRBV27 and TRBJ2-1; no clear D. The CDR3 loop is CASSFIHYNEQFF. The CDR3 DNA follows: TGTGCCAGCAGTTTCATACATTACAATGAGCAGTTCTTC.